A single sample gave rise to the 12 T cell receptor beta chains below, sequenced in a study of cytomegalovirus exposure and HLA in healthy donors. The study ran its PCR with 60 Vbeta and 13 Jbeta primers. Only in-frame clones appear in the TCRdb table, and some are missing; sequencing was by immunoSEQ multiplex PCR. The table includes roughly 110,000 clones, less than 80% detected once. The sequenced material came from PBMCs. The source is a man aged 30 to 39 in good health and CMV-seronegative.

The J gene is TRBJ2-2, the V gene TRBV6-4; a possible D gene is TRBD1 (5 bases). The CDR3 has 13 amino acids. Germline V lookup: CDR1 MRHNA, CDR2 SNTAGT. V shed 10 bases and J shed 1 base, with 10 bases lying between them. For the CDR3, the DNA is TGTGCCACCAGGGCCCAGAACACCGGGGAGCTGTTTTTT. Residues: CATRAQNTGELFF.

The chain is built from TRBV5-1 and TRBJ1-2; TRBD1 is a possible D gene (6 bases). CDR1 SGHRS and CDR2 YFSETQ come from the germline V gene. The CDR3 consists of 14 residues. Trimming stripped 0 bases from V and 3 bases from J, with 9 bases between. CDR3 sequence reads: CASSLAAGDYGYTF. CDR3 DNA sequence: TGCGCCAGCAGCTTGGCCGCAGGGGACTATGGCTACACCTTC.

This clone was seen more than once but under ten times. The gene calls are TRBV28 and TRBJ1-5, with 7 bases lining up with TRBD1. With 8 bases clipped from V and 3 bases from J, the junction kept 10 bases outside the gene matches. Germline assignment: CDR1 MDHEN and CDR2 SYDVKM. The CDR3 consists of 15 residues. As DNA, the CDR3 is TGTGCCAGCGAGACGGGGGACAGACACAATCAGCCCCAGCATTTT. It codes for CASETGDRHNQPQHF.

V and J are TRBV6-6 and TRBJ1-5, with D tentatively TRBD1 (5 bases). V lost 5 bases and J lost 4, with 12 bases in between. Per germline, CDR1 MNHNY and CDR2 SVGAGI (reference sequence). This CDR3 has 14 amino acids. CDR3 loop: CASSQNGGNQPQHF. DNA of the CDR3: TGTGCCAGCAGTCAAAACGGGGGAAATCAGCCCCAGCATTTT.

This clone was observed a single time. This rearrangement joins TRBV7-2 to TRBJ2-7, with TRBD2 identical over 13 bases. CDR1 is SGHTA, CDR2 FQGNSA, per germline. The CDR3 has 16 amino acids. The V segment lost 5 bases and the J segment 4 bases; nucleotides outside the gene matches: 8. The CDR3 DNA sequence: TGTGCCAGCAGCCGGACTAGCGGGGGCATATGGTACGAGCAGTACTTC. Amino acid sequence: CASSRTSGGIWYEQYF.

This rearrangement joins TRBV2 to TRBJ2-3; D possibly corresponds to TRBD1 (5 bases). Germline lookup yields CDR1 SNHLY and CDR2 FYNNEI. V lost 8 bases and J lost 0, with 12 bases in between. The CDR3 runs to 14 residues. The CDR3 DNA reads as TGTGCCAGCCTATCAGGGCCCAGCACAGATACGCAGTATTTT. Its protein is CASLSGPSTDTQYF.

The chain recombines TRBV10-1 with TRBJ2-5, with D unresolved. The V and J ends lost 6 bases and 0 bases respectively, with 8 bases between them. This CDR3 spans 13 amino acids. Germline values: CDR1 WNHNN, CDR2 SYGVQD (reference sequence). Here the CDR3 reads CASSPGYQETQYF. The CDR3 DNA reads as TGCGCCAGCAGCCCCGGGTACCAAGAGACCCAGTACTTC.

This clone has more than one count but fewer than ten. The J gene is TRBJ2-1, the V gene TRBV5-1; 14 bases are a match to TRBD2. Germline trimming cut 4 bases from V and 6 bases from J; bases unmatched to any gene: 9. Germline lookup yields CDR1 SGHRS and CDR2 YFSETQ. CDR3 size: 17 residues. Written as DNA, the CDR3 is TGCGCCAGCAGCCAGAGACTAGCGGGAGGGCCGGGCAATGAGCAGTTCTTC. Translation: CASSQRLAGGPGNEQFF. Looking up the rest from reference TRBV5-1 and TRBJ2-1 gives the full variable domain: KAGVTQTPRYLIKTRGQQVTLSCSPISGHRSVSWYQQTPGQGLQFLFEYFSETQRNKGNFPGRFSGRQFSNSRSEMNVSTLELGDSALYLCASSQRLAGGPGNEQFFGPGTRLTVL.

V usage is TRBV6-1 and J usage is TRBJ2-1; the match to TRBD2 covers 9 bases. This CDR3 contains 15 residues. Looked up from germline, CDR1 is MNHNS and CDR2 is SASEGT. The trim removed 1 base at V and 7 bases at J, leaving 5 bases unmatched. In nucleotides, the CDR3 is TGTGCCAGCAGTGAAGAGGGTAGCGGGAGAAATGAGCAGTTCTTC. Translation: CASSEEGSGRNEQFF.

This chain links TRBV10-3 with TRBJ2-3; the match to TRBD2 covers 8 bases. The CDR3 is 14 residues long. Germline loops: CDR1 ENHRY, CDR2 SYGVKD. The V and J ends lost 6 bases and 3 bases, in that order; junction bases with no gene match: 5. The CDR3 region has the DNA TGTGCCATCAGGGGGGGACTAGGGACAGATACGCAGTATTTT. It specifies CAIRGGLGTDTQYF.

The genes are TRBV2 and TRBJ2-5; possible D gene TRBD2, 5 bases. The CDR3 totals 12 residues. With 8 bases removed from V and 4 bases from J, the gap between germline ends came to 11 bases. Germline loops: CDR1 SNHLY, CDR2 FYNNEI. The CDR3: CASRGLLETQYF. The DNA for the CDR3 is TGTGCCAGCCGGGGTCTCCTAGAGACCCAGTACTTC.

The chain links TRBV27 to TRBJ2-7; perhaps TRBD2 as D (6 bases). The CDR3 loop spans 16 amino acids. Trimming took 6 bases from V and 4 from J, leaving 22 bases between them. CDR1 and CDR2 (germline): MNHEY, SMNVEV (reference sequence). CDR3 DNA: TGTGCCAGCAGCCATTACGGCGGGGCTGGAACTTACGAGCAGTACTTC. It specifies CASSHYGGAGTYEQYF.